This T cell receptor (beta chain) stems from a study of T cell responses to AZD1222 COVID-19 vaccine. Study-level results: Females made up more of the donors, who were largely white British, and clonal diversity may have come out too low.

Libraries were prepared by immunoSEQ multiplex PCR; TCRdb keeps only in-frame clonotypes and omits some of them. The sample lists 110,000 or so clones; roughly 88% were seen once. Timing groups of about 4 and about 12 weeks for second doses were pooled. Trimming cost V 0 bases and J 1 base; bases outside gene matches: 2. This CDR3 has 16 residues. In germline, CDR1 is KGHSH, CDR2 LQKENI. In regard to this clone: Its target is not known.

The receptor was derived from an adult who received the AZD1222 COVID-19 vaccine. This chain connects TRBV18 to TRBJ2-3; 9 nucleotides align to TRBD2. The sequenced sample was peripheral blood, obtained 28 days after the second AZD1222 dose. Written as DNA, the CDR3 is TGTGCCAGCTCACCACCCGCTAGCGGGGGCACAGATACGCAGTATTTT. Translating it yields CASSPPASGGTDTQYF. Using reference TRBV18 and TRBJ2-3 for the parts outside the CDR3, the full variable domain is NAGVMQNPRHLVRRRGQEARLRCSPMKGHSHVYWYRQLPEEGLKFMVYLQKENIIDESGMPKERFSAEFPKEGPSILRIQQVVRGDSAAYFCASSPPASGGTDTQYFGPGTRLTVL.